This T cell receptor beta chain was identified in a study of blood T cell repertoires in COVID-19. This CDR3 region has 11 residues. Germline CDR1 and CDR2: SQVTM and ANQGSEA. The ends were cut back, 2 bases at V and 6 bases at J, with 6 bases in the middle. The method was immunoSEQ multiplex PCR; TCRdb's version includes in-frame clones alone and lacks a portion of them. Here the sample spans around 86,000 clones, around 87% being singletons. The chain carries TRBV29-1 and TRBJ2-3; D remains ambiguous. The clonotype originates from a woman over 75 with acute or convalescent COVID-19. Source material: peripheral blood. Written as DNA, the CDR3 is TGCAGCGTTGAACAGACTGATACGCAGTATTTT. It codes for CSVEQTDTQYF.